This TCR beta chain was recorded in a study of cytomegalovirus exposure and HLA in healthy donors. Study-level findings and limits: Later analysis identified several of the most significant clusters that appeared linked to common viral pathogens.

To note about this clone: Its antigen is not known.

The PCR employed 60 Vbeta primers together with 13 Jbeta primers. Produced via immunoSEQ multiplex PCR; TCRdb's table is partial and in-frame only. Of roughly 190,000 clones in the sample, approximately 85% were seen once. V was pared by 6 bases and J by 2 bases, with 7 bases of the junction left unmatched. The CDR3 contains 15 residues. Germline V gives CDR1 MDHEN, CDR2 SYDVKM. The chain combines TRBV28 with TRBJ2-5; 9 nucleotides match TRBD2. Sequences were obtained from PBMCs. The sequence was obtained from a man aged 18 to 30 in good health and CMV-seronegative. CDR3 in DNA: TGTGCCAGCAGGGCTAGCGGGACTAAACAAGAGACCCAGTACTTC. It yields the protein CASRASGTKQETQYF.